The present T cell receptor (beta chain) was sequenced within a study of cytomegalovirus exposure and HLA in healthy donors (dated by TCRdb to 2017 to 2019). Notes on the research overall: According to an earlier analysis of around 600 of the donors, about 179 million T cells yielded over 90 million unique TCR beta sequences and about 300 Gb of sequence data. An early release covering 550 to 700 HLA-typed donors comprised approximately 290 gigabases of sequencing data and 65 million to 100 million unique TCR sequences. Among the roughly 370 genotyped donors, around 81% belonged to the genetic ancestry cluster associated with self-reported Caucasian donors. The aim of the study was to test whether cataloging public T cell receptors could identify signatures of past pathogen exposure. The study profiled the T cell repertoires of under 700 subjects by immunosequencing and related them to cytomegalovirus serostatus. Along with the approximately 700-subject first cohort, a separate validation cohort of over a hundred different subjects was used. To predict cytomegalovirus infection status, the study brought together high-throughput TCR immunosequencing, statistical association of individual TCRs with disease status, and machine learning. To study patterns of TCR occurrence, a later analysis re-analyzed previously published TCR beta repertoires from 600 to 750 donors and added high-resolution HLA genotyping. Rather than using new phenotypic data, the later analysis identified candidate immune exposures from TCR beta sequences and from how often those sequences occurred across donors. In an earlier analysis of roughly 540 of the donors, high-throughput TCR beta sequencing was used to judge whether each TCR beta V gene segment behaved as functional or pseudogenic. Donor age, sex, ethnicity and CMV serostatus were compiled together with the repertoire data. A later genetic analysis took genome-wide SNP genotypes for 398 of the 666 donors and used that subset as a discovery cohort. All discovery cohort repertoires had been generated using a single sequencing platform. Class I and class II HLA loci were covered by the typing at four-digit resolution. The number of donors typed differed by locus, with roughly 620-630 for A, B, C, DRB1 and DQB1, more than 500 for DQA1, some 570 for DPA1, and under 490 for DPB1. Five DR-DQ haplotypes were handled as single units for association and clustering because linkage in the cohort was strong. Across approximately 420 genotyped donors of the cohort, an average of roughly 250,000 unique TCR beta nucleotide sequences per donor were sequenced, and around 20% of those sequences were non-productive. Overall study results and their limits: In both the original and validation cohorts, the classifier was reported to diagnose cytomegalovirus status with high specificity and sensitivity. A total of about 150 TCR beta chains were listed by the study as associated with cytomegalovirus. In a later genetic analysis, fewer N-insertions in productive TCRs were reported among donors in an Asian-associated ancestry cluster than the approximately 710-donor mean. A further reported finding was that TCR beta sequences accurately predicted the HLA-A and HLA-B alleles for most subjects in the first cohort. It was suggested by the authors that the approach could potentially be generalized to other disease states and immunological phenotypes. Assigning TCR associations to individual alleles was difficult when HLA alleles, especially DR and DQ, strongly co-occurred. According to a later analysis, TCR association rates differed among HLA loci, with DRB1 alleles showing the most associated TCRs and HLA-C alleles showing the fewest. Only TCR beta chains were sequenced in this cohort, and the absence of alpha or paired-chain data limited detectable features. A few of the identified cytomegalovirus-associated TCR beta chains were confirmed in vitro to be specific for cytomegalovirus antigens. HLA typing was unavailable for some donors at each locus, so association tests used only the typed subset. Most TCR sequences were observed very rarely across donors, whereas some public TCRs were present in many individuals. Because the 87-base-pair reads could not distinguish some IMGT-functional V segments, including TRBV6-2 and TRBV6-3, those segments were excluded. Linkage disequilibrium might explain the correlated functional status among segregating V segments, but an unknown experimental factor could not be ruled out. Presence/absence analyses assumed roughly uniform sequencing depth across donors, an assumption that may not hold. Most CMV-associated TCR beta chains appeared to be HLA-restricted in a later analysis, and the HLA associations seemed to be driven largely by CMV exposure. For the cohort, immune exposure information was limited to CMV serostatus. In a later analysis, some 18,000 TCR beta sequences were associated with specific HLA alleles at a false discovery rate of 0.05. A later analysis reported that several top co-occurrence clusters appeared linked to parvovirus B19, influenza, CMV and Epstein-Barr virus. A later analysis found that HLA-associated TCR beta chains were more clonally expanded and had lower generation probabilities than equally common non-associated chains. An earlier analysis of several hundred of the donors showed that most TCR beta V segments appeared in productive rearrangements either about 87% or about 30% of the time, which broadly matched IMGT annotations. About 17 rarely observed V segments, including chromosome 9 orphons, were excluded from the earlier analysis of about 610 of the donors because counts were too low. A cluster of highly shared sequence variants was judged likely to represent a technical artifact of the sequencing pipeline. In a later genetic analysis, a missense DCLRE1C variant was associated with V-gene and J-gene trimming of TCR beta chains, and the association was replicated in an independent cohort.

In the case of this clone: Its target antigen remains unknown. Qualities for individual bases were not recorded, and no much larger clone is one base off.

The library came from the immunoSEQ multiplex PCR assay. For the multiplex PCR, a mixture combining 60 forward primers for TCR Vbeta segments and 13 reverse primers for TCR Jbeta segments was used. The CDR3 region of rearranged TCR beta genes was amplified from genomic DNA with a multiplex PCR assay. The Illumina HiSeq System was used to sequence the amplified TCR beta libraries as 87-base-pair reads. On the study's bioinformatics: A later analysis tallied tens of millions of unique TCR beta chains across the 640 or so repertoires, and around 12 million of those chains were shared by two or more donors. Raw reads were error-corrected and collapsed into unique sequences with a nearest-neighbor algorithm that merged closely related sequences to remove PCR and sequencing errors. CDR3 sequences were aligned to IMGT reference sequences to assign V, D and J gene segments. For a sequence to be retained, at least a six-nucleotide match to both a V gene segment and a J gene segment was required. A rearrangement counted as productive if the CDR3 had no stop codons and remained in frame with V and J, and every other rearrangement counted as non-productive. CDR3 was defined by IMGT convention, running from the second conserved V-encoded cysteine to the conserved J-encoded phenylalanine. The earlier analysis of some 600 of the donors excluded sequences that lacked an unambiguous match to a single V gene segment. In an earlier analysis of some 590 of the donors, a V segment was called functional when productive rearrangements were above 56.7%, and segregating when the standard deviation between donors exceeded 5%. A statistical classification framework was developed to diagnose cytomegalovirus status using the catalog of TCR beta chain sequences. In a later analysis, V and J genes were assigned by comparing TCR nucleotide sequences against IMGT/GENE-DB human TR gene sequences. Using the TCRdist pipeline, a later analysis assigned CDR3 sequences along with most-parsimonious VDJ recombination scenarios. In a later analysis, each TCR beta chain was defined by its CDR3 amino acid sequence together with its V-gene family, and reads lacking a unique V-gene family were excluded. In a later analysis, a few hundred highly shared, low-generation-probability nucleotide sequences were removed to address suspected cross-contamination and a sequencing artifact. For each public chain, a later analysis derived a clonal expansion index from normalized ranks of inferred template counts within each repertoire. In a later analysis, generation probabilities were computed with a VDJ recombination model fitted to out-of-frame rearrangements, and the resulting probabilities were checked against IGoR. In a later analysis, TCR-TCR, TCR-HLA and TCR-CMV co-occurrence was scored with hypergeometric tests, and a repertoire-size bias correction was applied to TCR pairs. A later analysis estimated false discovery rates by permuting HLA or CMV assignments 20 times. In a later analysis, co-occurring TCRs were grouped using DBSCAN, and TCRdist sequence similarity was added for clustering within HLA-allele-positive subsets. Repertoires with fewer than 30,000 or more than 120,000 public chains, plus five repertoires with anomalous nucleotide sharing, were excluded from co-occurrence clustering. Drawn from immuneACCESS, this table holds only the in-frame rearrangements with V and J called that TCRdb kept. Clones are partly lost; checked studies trace under half to an unresolved V gene and leave the rest unexplained. D and trimming come from the DNA, and the V and J calls and clone size come from that table. This sample holds under 150,000 clones; less than 65% were observed only once. About 9% of the sample goes to the ten largest clones.

The cohort consisted of 650 to 850 healthy bone marrow donors. At the time of sampling, all cohort members were nominally healthy, though unrecorded immune exposures were likely present. The donor tested CMV seropositive, placing the donor among the 290 or so seropositive members of the cohort. A peripheral blood sample was provided by each donor, and peripheral blood mononuclear cells were used for TCR beta sequencing. The Qiagen DNeasy Blood Extraction Kit was used to extract genomic DNA from the blood cell samples. The CDR3 spans 15 residues, from the cysteine through the phenylalanine. Only the CDR3 region is kept as DNA, spanning 45 bases read in frame from base 1. CDR1 is given as SGHTA and CDR2 as FQGNSA, both from the germline V gene. Germline trimming: 0 bases from V, 5 bases from J; junction bases outside gene matches: 3.

Sequencing was carried out using PBMCs. The chain is assembled from TRBV7-2 and TRBJ2-3, and TRBD2 matches 9 of the central bases. This TCR was recovered from a man in his forties in good health and CMV-seropositive. The CDR3 reads as follows: CASSLASGRVDTQYF. The base sequence is TGTGCCAGCAGCTTAGCTAGCGGGAGAGTAGATACGCAGTATTTT.